Included here is one TCR beta chain sequence, with context. Its antigen is currently unknown. The sample belongs to a study of OX40 agonist ivuxolimab in advanced cancers. Study background: The eligibility criteria allowed prior anti-PD-1, anti-PD-L1 or anti-CTLA-4 therapy, and about 40% had some. Regarding the study as a whole: On average, CD8+ T cells showed a greater number of expanded clones than CD4+. The study did not work out the antigen specificity of the expanded peripheral T cells.

From germline, CDR1 is SGHRS and CDR2 YFSETQ. The CDR3 spans 17 residues. The V end lost 1 base, the J end lost 0 bases, and 13 bases lay between the germline ends. The repertoire was sequenced with immunoSEQ multiplex PCR; TCRdb's copy has only in-frame clones and lacks some. The sample has almost 80,000 clones, 84% seen once. This rearrangement joins TRBV5-1 to TRBJ2-2, with a possible D match to TRBD2 (5 bases). The sequencing here drew on CD4+ or CD8+ T cells sorted from blood, taken in a trial of the OX40 agonist ivuxolimab. The sequence was collected from an adult with an advanced solid tumor such as melanoma, head and neck, liver or kidney cancer. The CDR3 sequence: CASSLYSPGTNTGELFF. The CDR3 nucleotides are TGCGCCAGCAGCTTGTATAGTCCGGGGACGAACACCGGGGAGCTGTTTTTT.